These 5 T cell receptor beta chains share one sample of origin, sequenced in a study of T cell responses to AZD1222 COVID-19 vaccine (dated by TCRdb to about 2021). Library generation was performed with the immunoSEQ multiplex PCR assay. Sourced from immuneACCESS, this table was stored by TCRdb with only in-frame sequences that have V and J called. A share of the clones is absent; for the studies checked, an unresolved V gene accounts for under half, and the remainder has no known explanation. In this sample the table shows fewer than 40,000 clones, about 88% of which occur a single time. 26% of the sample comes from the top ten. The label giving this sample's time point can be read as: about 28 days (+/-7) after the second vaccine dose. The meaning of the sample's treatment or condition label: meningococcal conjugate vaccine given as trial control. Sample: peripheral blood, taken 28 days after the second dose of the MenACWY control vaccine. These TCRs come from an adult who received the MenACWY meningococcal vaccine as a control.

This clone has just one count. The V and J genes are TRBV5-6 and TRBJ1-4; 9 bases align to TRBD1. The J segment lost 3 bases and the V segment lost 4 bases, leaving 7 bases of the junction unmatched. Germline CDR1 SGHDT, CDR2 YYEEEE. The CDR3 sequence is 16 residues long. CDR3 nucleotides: TGTGCCAGCAGCCCCAGGACAGGGGTTCCTAATGAAAAACTGTTTTTT. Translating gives CASSPRTGVPNEKLFF.

CDR3 bases: TGTGCCTGGAGTGTCGAACAGGGTTCTGGCTACACCTTC. It codes for CAWSVEQGSGYTF. This chain connects TRBV30 to TRBJ1-2; TRBD1 might be the D (6 bases). The CDR3 has 13 amino acids. Germline loops: CDR1 GTSNPN, CDR2 SVGIG (reference sequence). V shed 0 bases and J shed 7 bases, with 12 bases lying between them.

The CDR3 DNA is TGTGCCAGTAGTATTGAGGATAATCTGAATCAGCCCCAGCATTTT. This sequence encodes CASSIEDNLNQPQHF. The chain combines TRBV19 with TRBJ1-5; D unresolved. Looked up from germline, CDR1 is LNHDA and CDR2 is SQIVND (reference sequence). The V and J ends lost 3 bases and 4 bases respectively, with 13 bases between them. The CDR3 extends over 15 amino acids.

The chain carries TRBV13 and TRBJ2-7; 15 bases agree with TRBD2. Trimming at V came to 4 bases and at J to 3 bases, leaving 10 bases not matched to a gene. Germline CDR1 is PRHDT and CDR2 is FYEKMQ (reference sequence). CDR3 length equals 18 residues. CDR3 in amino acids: CASSYTTGLAGGVYEQYF. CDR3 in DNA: TGTGCCAGCAGCTACACAACCGGACTAGCGGGAGGGGTCTACGAGCAGTACTTC.

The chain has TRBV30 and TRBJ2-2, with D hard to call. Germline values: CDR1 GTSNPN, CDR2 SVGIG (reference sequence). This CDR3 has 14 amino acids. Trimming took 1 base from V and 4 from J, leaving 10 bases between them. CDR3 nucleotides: TGTGCCTGGAGTGCGTCCGGACCCACCGGGGAGCTGTTTTTT. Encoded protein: CAWSASGPTGELFF.